This T cell receptor (beta chain) was sequenced for a study of cytomegalovirus exposure and HLA in healthy donors. Findings of the study overall: Cytomegalovirus-associated status was assigned to more than 150 TCR beta chains.

Concerning this clone: Its antigen is unknown. At the DNA level, this CDR3 is encoded by other sequences in the same sample as well.

Clones were read by immunoSEQ multiplex PCR, and TCRdb kept only the in-frame ones, dropping some. This table has around 260,000 clones, 90% appearing once. The donors formed part of the approximately 120-subject validation cohort, distinct from the roughly 700-subject first cohort. Source material: PBMCs. The TCR sequence derives from a woman in her 30s in good health and CMV-seronegative.

The CDR3 region is CASSLWGGEQYF. The CDR3 DNA is TGTGCCAGCAGTTTATGGGGGGGCGAGCAGTACTTC. The V call is TRBV27, the J call TRBJ2-7; 7 positions match TRBD2. In germline, CDR1 is MNHEY, CDR2 SMNVEV (reference sequence). This CDR3 is 12 amino acids long. The J segment lost 6 bases and the V segment lost 1 base, leaving 0 bases of the junction unmatched.